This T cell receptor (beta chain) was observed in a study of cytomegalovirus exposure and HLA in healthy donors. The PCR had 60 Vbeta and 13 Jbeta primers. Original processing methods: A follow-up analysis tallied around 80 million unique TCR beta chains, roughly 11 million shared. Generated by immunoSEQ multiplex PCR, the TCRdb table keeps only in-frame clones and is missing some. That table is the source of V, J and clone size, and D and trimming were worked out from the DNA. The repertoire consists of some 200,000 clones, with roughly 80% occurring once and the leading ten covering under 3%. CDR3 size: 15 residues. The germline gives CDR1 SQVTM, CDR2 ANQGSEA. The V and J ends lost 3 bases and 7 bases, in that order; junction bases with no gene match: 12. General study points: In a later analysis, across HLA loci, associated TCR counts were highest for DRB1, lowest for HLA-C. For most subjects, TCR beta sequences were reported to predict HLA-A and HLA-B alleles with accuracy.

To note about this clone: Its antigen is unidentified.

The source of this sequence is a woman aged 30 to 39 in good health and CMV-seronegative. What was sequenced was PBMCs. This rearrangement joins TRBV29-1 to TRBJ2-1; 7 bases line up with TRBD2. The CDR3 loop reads CSVDIAGFTGNEQFF. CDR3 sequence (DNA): TGCAGCGTTGATATAGCGGGTTTCACTGGAAATGAGCAGTTCTTC.